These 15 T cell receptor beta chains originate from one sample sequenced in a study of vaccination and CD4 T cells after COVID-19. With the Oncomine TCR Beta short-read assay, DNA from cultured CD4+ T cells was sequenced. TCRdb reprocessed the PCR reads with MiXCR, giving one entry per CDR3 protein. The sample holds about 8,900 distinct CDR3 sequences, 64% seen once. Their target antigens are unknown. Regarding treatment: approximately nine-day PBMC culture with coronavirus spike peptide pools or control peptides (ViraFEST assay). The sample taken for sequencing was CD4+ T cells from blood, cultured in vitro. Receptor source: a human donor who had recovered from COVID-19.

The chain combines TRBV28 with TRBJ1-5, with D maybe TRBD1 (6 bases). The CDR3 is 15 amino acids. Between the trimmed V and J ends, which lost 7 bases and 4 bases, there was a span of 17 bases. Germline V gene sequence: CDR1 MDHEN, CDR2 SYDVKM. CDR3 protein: CASNPGVLVNQPQHF. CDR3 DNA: TGTGCCAGCAATCCAGGGGTATTGGTAAATCAGCCCCAGCATTTT.

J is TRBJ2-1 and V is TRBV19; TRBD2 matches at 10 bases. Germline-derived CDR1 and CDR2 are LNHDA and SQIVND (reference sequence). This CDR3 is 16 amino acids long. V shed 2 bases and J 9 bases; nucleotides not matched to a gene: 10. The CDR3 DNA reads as TGTGCCAGTAGTATATGGGGGGCTAGCGGGAGAGGTGAGCAGTTCTTC. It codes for CASSIWGASGRGEQFF.

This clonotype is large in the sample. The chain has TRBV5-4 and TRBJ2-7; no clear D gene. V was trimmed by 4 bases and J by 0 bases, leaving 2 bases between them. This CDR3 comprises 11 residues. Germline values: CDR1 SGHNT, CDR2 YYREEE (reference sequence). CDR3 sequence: CASSTSYEQYF. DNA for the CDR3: TGTGCCAGCAGCACCTCCTACGAGCAGTACTTC.

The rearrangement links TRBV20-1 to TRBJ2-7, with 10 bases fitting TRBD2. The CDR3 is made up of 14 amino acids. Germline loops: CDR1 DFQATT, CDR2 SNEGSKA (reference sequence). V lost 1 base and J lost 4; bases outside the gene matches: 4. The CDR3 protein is CSARAPSGSYEQYF. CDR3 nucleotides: TGCAGTGCTAGAGCCCCTAGCGGGAGTTACGAGCAGTACTTC.

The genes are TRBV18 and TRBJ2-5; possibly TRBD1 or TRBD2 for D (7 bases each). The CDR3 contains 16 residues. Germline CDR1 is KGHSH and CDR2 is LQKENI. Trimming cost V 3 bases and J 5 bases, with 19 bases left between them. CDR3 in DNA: TGTGCCAGCTCACCGACCGCGGGGAGGGGGCTTGAGACCCAGTACTTC. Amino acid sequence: CASSPTAGRGLETQYF.

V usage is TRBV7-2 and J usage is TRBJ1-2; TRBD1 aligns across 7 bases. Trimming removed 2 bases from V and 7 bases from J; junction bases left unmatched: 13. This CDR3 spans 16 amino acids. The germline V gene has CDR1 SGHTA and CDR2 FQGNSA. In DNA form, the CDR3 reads TGTGCCAGCAGCTTACCTACAGGGGACCTTCGTCCTGGCTACACCTTC. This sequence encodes CASSLPTGDLRPGYTF.

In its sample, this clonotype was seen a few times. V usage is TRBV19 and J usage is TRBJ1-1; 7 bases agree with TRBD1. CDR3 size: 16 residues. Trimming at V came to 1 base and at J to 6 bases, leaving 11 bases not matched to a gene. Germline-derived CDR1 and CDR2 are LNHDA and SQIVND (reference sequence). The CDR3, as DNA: TGTGCCAGTAGTATAGGAGGCGGCAGGGGGATGGCTGAAGCTTTCTTT. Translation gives CASSIGGGRGMAEAFF.

This chain's CDR3 is CASSLLSIRDRANYGYTF. The DNA for the CDR3 is TGTGCCAGCAGCTTACTCTCCATCCGGGACAGGGCTAACTATGGCTACACCTTC. The chain links TRBV11-2 to TRBJ1-2; 9 bases line up with TRBD1. The CDR3 has 18 amino acids. Germline-derived CDR1 and CDR2 are SGHAT and FQNNGV. The junction had 10 bases not matched to a gene; V was cut back by 2 bases and J by 0 bases.

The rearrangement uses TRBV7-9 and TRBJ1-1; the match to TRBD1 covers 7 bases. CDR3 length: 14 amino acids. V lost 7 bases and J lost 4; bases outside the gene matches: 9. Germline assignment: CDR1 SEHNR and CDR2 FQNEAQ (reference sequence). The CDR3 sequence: CASTATGLATEAFF. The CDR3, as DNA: TGTGCCAGCACCGCGACAGGGCTGGCCACTGAAGCTTTCTTT. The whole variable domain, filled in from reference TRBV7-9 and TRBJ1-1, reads DTGVSQNPRHKITKRGQNVTFRCDPISEHNRLYWYRQTLGQGPEFLTYFQNEAQLEKSRLLSDRFSAERPKGSFSTLEIQRTEQGDSAMYLCASTATGLATEAFFGQGTRLTVV.

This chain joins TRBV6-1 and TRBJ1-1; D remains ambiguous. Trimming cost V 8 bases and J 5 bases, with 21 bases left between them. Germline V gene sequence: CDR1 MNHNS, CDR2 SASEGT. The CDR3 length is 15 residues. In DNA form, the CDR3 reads TGTGCCAGCTATCCATACGGCAAAACGGGGACTGAAGCTTTCTTT. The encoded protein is CASYPYGKTGTEAFF.

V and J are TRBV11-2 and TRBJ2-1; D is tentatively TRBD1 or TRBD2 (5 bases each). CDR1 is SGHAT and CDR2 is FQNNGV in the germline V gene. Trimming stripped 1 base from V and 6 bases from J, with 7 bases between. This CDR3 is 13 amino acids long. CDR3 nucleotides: TGTGCCAGCAGCTTAGGGGGGATCAATGAGCAGTTCTTC. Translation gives CASSLGGINEQFF.

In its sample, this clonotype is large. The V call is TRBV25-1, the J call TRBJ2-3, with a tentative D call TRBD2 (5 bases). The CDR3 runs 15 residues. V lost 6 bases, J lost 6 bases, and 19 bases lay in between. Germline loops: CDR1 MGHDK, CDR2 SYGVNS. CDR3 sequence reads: CASSDSSGLRDTQYF. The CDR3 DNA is TGTGCCAGCAGCGACTCGAGCGGTCTCCGGGATACGCAGTATTTT.

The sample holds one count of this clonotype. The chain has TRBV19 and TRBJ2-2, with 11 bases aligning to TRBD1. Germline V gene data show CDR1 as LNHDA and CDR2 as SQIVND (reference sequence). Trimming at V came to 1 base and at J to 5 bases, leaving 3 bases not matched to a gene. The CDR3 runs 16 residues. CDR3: CASSIGTGGFTGELFF. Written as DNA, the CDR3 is TGTGCCAGTAGTATAGGGACAGGGGGCTTTACCGGGGAGCTGTTTTTT.

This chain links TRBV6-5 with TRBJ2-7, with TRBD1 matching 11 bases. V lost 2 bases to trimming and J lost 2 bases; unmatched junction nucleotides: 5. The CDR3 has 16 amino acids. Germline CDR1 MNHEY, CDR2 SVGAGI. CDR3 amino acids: CASSYRRDRGTYEQYF. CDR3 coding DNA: TGTGCCAGCAGTTACCGCCGGGACAGGGGGACCTACGAGCAGTACTTC.

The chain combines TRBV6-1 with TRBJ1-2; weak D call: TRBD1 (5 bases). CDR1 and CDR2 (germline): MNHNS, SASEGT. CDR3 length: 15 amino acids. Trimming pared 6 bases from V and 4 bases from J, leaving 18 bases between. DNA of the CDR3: TGTGCCAGCAGCGACCCTCGGGCAGGGCCCTATGGCTACACCTTC. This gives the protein CASSDPRAGPYGYTF.